The clone carrying this T cell receptor beta chain was seen repeatedly, ten times or more. Antigen specificity is unknown. This entry belongs to a study of early T cells in non-severe SARS-CoV-2 infection. For the study at large: Unsorted whole blood bulk RNA was sequenced, with unpaired chains. Regarding the study as a whole: Anti-spike CD8 specificities were favored by VDJdb matching, whose results missed private and CD4 specificities.

Molecules of cDNA were individually given unique molecular identifiers that were attached to them. TCRdb redid the calling of the 5' RACE reads with MiXCR, one entry per CDR3 protein. The profile shows about 67,000 distinct CDR3 sequences, about 9.9% of them singletons. Germline V gene data show CDR1 as SGHRS and CDR2 as YFSETQ. Deletions cut 0 bases from V and 5 bases from J, with 14 bases between. This CDR3 has 15 residues. The source material was whole blood. The sequence came from an adult who was a healthcare worker with PCR-confirmed SARS-CoV-2 infection or an uninfected control (not recorded which). The genes are TRBV5-1 and TRBJ2-5, with D possibly TRBD1 on 5 matching bases. In nucleotides, the CDR3 is TGCGCCAGCAGCTTGGGGACAACCCCCAAGGAGACCCAGTACTTC. It specifies CASSLGTTPKETQYF.